This T cell receptor beta chain was sequenced during a study of T cell changes during pregnancy in multiple sclerosis. The germline CDR1 and CDR2 sequences are MGHRA and YSYEKL. CDR3 length: 15 amino acids. V lost 4 bases to trimming and J lost 5 bases, with 18 bases between them. Some clones are missing from TCRdb's copy, which holds only in-frame ones; the method was immunoSEQ multiplex PCR. The sample holds some 64,000 clones; under 95% are singletons and the top ten take roughly 1.5%. The sequence derives from a female donor with multiple sclerosis, enrolled in a pregnancy study. The sample consisted of peripheral blood, taken after pregnancy. The chain combines TRBV4-1 with TRBJ2-7; D not certain. The CDR3 nucleotides read TGCGCCAGCAGCCCCCGCCACCCGGGTAGCCACGAGCAGTACTTC. It yields the protein CASSPRHPGSHEQYF.